A selection of T cell receptor beta chains follows, all from one sample in a study of T cell responses to AZD1222 COVID-19 vaccine. Assay used: immunoSEQ multiplex PCR; TCRdb lists only in-frame clones, some missing. Of about 130,000 clones in the sample, just over 85% are singletons; the top ten hold under 9%. Sequenced here: peripheral blood, sampled on day 0 of AZD1222 vaccination. All receptors come from an adult in good health. The CDR3 runs from the conserved cysteine through the conserved F or W. A D gene is named only where the DNA matches it firmly. Size is stated for part of the rows, as once, few or many counts, or as a class when the clone is expanded.

V gene,J gene,D gene,clone size,CDR3 DNA,CDR3 protein
TRBV25-1,TRBJ1-6,NA,once,TGTGCCAGCAGTGGTGACAGGCTGAGGTCACCCCTCCACTTT,CASSGDRLRSPLHF
TRBV5-4,TRBJ2-5,TRBD1,NA,TGTGCCAGCAGCGGGACAGGGACAGGAGAGACCCAGTACTTC,CASSGTGTGETQYF
TRBV7-7,TRBJ2-5,TRBD1,NA,TGTGCCAGCAGCTTAGGTGACAGGGGGCGGGAGACCCAGTACTTC,CASSLGDRGRETQYF
TRBV7-9,TRBJ1-6,NA,NA,TGTGCCAGCAGCGCGACTCCCGGGACAACTAATTCACCCCTCCACTTT,CASSATPGTTNSPLHF
TRBV29-1,TRBJ1-4,NA,NA,TGCAGCGTTGAAGAAGGCGCTAATGAAAAACTGTTTTTT,CSVEEGANEKLFF
TRBV7-3,TRBJ2-2,TRBD2,NA,TGTGCCAGCAGTCCCAACGGGGGGTCGACCACCGGGGAGCTGTTTTTT,CASSPNGGSTTGELFF
TRBV7-2,TRBJ2-7,NA,NA,TGTGCCAGCACCCCCATGGGGGAGATTAGCGCCTACGAGCAGTACTTC,CASTPMGEISAYEQYF
TRBV9,TRBJ2-5,NA,NA,TGTGCCAGCAGCGTTAGGGGGTGGGAGACCCAGTACTTC,CASSVRGWETQYF
TRBV18,TRBJ2-7,TRBD1,NA,TGTGCCAGCTCATCCTCTGGACAGGGGGCCAGCGAGCAGTACTTC,CASSSSGQGASEQYF
TRBV4-3,TRBJ2-7,TRBD2,NA,TGCGCCAGCAGCCCGAACCCCTTTAGCGGGATTACCTACGAGCAGTACTTC,CASSPNPFSGITYEQYF
TRBV11-2,TRBJ1-1,NA,NA,TGTGCCAGCAGCGGGCACACTGAAGCTTTCTTT,CASSGHTEAFF
TRBV11-3,TRBJ2-1,NA,NA,TGTGCCAGCAGCTTGGTCGGTTACAATGAGCAGTTCTTC,CASSLVGYNEQFF
TRBV7-8,TRBJ2-2,NA,NA,TGTGCCAGCAGCCCGCCTGGTGGGGAGCTGTTTTTT,CASSPPGGELFF
TRBV7-3,TRBJ1-2,NA,once,TGTGCCAGCAGTTCGACCTATGGCTACACCTTC,CASSSTYGYTF
TRBV10-3,TRBJ2-1,TRBD1,NA,TGTGCCATCAGTGACTCGCAGGGGGCGTACAATGAGCAGTTCTTC,CAISDSQGAYNEQFF
TRBV5-1,TRBJ1-4,NA,NA,TGCGCCAGCAGACCCGGGACACATTACGTTGCAACTAATGAAAAACTGTTTTTT,CASRPGTHYVATNEKLFF
TRBV12-3/TRBV12-4,TRBJ2-7,NA,NA,TGTGCCAGCAGACTGGGGCGCTACGAGCAGTACTTC,CASRLGRYEQYF